Given below is one TCR beta chain in context. TCRdb fed the 5' RACE reads into MiXCR, producing one record per CDR3 protein. The repertoire includes nearly 900,000 distinct CDR3 sequences, 10% to 15% of them detected once, and about 1.5% sits in the top ten. This entry is derived from a study of identical twins. Germline V gene lookup returns CDR1 DFQATT and CDR2 SNEGSKA (reference sequence). V was trimmed by 5 bases and J by 0 bases, leaving 14 bases between them. This CDR3 comprises 14 residues. This same sample was also taken into another study, of yellow fever vaccine responses in identical twins.

The clonotype was recovered from a woman between 18 and 29 years old in good health. Sequenced sample: PBMCs. This sequence joins TRBV20-1 and TRBJ2-7; the D gene is possibly TRBD2 (6 bases). CDR3 DNA sequence: TGCAGTGCTCAGGACTACCTCCGCTCCTACGAGCAGTACTTC. Encoded protein: CSAQDYLRSYEQYF.